The rows below give T cell receptor beta chains drawn from one sample of a study of PD-1 blockade in classical Hodgkin lymphoma. Clones were read by immunoSEQ multiplex PCR, and TCRdb kept only the in-frame ones, dropping some. The sample lists tens of thousands of clones; more than 70% were seen once. The sample was peripheral blood mononuclear cells (PBMCs), taken at baseline. The receptor set was obtained from a human donor with classical Hodgkin lymphoma. CDR3s include the opening cysteine and the closing phenylalanine or tryptophan. The D gene is left open where the match is weak. Size values are once, few and many counts, or a class for expanded clones, and some rows have none.

>TRBV29-1|TRBD2|TRBJ2-7|NA
TGCAGCGTTGAAGTCGTCGGCGGGGGGGGCTCCTACGAGCAGTACTTC
CSVEVVGGGGSYEQYF
>TRBV19|TRBD2|TRBJ2-5|NA
TGTGCCAGTAGTCCGAGACCTAGCGGGGTTGAGACCCAGTACTTC
CASSPRPSGVETQYF
>TRBV19|NA|TRBJ1-5|few
TGTGCCAGTAGTACTCGACAGGCCGATAATCAGCCCCAGCATTTT
CASSTRQADNQPQHF
>TRBV5-1|NA|TRBJ2-1|once
TGCGCCAGCAGTTGGGACACCCGTAACAATGAGCAGTTCTTC
CASSWDTRNNEQFF
>TRBV10-3|TRBD2|TRBJ2-3|NA
TGTGCCATCAAACCCCTAGCGGGGGGCACAGATACGCAGTATTTT
CAIKPLAGGTDTQYF
>TRBV6-5|NA|TRBJ1-5|few
TGTGCCAGCAGTTATAATGTAAGGGAAAATAATCAGCCCCAGCATTTT
CASSYNVRENNQPQHF
>TRBV27|NA|TRBJ2-1|NA
TGTGCCAGCAGTTCGTCGGGACGGTTCCACAATGAGCAGTTCTTC
CASSSSGRFHNEQFF
>TRBV4-1|NA|TRBJ1-1|NA
TGCGCCAGCAGCCAAGAAGGGCAGAACACTGAAGCTTTCTTT
CASSQEGQNTEAFF
>TRBV2|NA|TRBJ2-5|NA
TGTGCCAGCTCTCAAATGGGTGGTTTTCAAGAGACCCAGTACTTC
CASSQMGGFQETQYF
>TRBV6-6|NA|TRBJ2-4|NA
TGTGCCAGCAGCCCCCGAGACATTCAGTACTTC
CASSPRDIQYF
>TRBV27|NA|TRBJ1-5|NA
TGTGCCAGCAGTTGGACGGGACATCTTAGCAATCAGCCCCAGCATTTT
CASSWTGHLSNQPQHF
>TRBV5-4|NA|TRBJ1-2|NA
TGTGCCAGCAGCTTGGGCTTTTCGGCTACTAACTATGGCTACACCTTC
CASSLGFSATNYGYTF
>TRBV7-8|NA|TRBJ2-7|NA
TGTGCCAGCAGCTTAGCGCGGGTAGGGACGAGCTACGAGCAGTACTTC
CASSLARVGTSYEQYF
>TRBV18|TRBD1|TRBJ2-7|NA
TGTGCCAGCTCACCCCGGGGACAGGGGGCTTCCTACGAGCAGTACTTC
CASSPRGQGASYEQYF
>TRBV6-1|TRBD1|TRBJ1-4|NA
TGTGCCAGCTCTAGACAGGGTTCAACTAATGAAAAACTGTTTTTT
CASSRQGSTNEKLFF
>TRBV19|TRBD1|TRBJ2-3|NA
TGTGCCAGTAGTACGCCCGGGACAGGTAGCACAGATACGCAGTATTTT
CASSTPGTGSTDTQYF
>TRBV10-3|TRBD1|TRBJ1-2|few
TGTGCCATCAGTGAGCACGCCGGGACAGCTTATGGCTACACCTTC
CAISEHAGTAYGYTF
>TRBV4-3|TRBD2|TRBJ2-5|NA
TGCGCCAGCAGCCTAGAGGACGGGGGGGAGGTGACCCAGTACTTC
CASSLEDGGEVTQYF